The rows below give T cell receptor beta chains drawn from one sample of a study of T cells in Graves' hyperthyroidism and ophthalmopathy. TCRdb reprocessed the multiplex PCR reads with MiXCR, giving one entry per CDR3 protein. The repertoire holds some 150,000 distinct CDR3 sequences, with 22% as singletons. The sample taken for sequencing was blood. These receptors came from a woman between 45 and 65 years old with Graves' hyperthyroidism that later progressed to Graves' ophthalmopathy. Both conserved end residues are part of each CDR3. D genes are given only for firm matches. Size tells how often a clone was seen (once, few, many) or the class of an expanded clone, and some rows leave it out.

13	-	TRBD1	TRBV6-1	TRBJ1-2	TGTGCCAGCAGTTTGCGACAGGGTGGAGGCTACACCTTC	CASSLRQGGGYTF
14	-	TRBD2	TRBV27	TRBJ2-1	TGTGCCAGCAGTTTCAGCGGGGTTTACAATGAGCAGTTCTTC	CASSFSGVYNEQFF
13	-	-	TRBV2	TRBJ1-1	TGTGCCAGCAGTGTTTTGGATGTAGGAGCGGCTTTCTTT	CASSVLDVGAAFF
12	-	-	TRBV28	TRBJ1-1	TGTGCCAGCAGTTCACCCGGGACAAGGGCTTTCTTT	CASSSPGTRAFF
16	-	-	TRBV9	TRBJ2-7	TGTGCCAGCAGCGGATTCTCCGGAGGGGAGTGGGATGAGCAGTACTTC	CASSGFSGGEWDEQYF
15	many	-	TRBV7-9	TRBJ2-2	TGTGCCAGCGGTCCCGCTAGCGTGAACACCGGGGAGCTGTTTTTT	CASGPASVNTGELFF
16	once	-	TRBV19	TRBJ2-1	TGTGCCAGTAGTATGGCGACCCGGGTCTCCTACAATGAGCAGTTCTTC	CASSMATRVSYNEQFF
14	many	TRBD1	TRBV28	TRBJ2-5	TGTGCCAGCAGTTTACGGGACAGGGGTCAGACCCAGTACTTC	CASSLRDRGQTQYF
17	-	-	TRBV18	TRBJ2-1	TGTGCCAGCTCACCACCGGGAGGAGATCCGAACTACAATGAGCAGTTCTTC	CASSPPGGDPNYNEQFF
14	many	-	TRBV27	TRBJ2-5	TGTGCCAGCAGGACGGGACCCCCGAAGGAGACCCAGTACTTC	CASRTGPPKETQYF
16	few	TRBD1	TRBV10-2	TRBJ1-5	TGCGCCAGCAGTGGGGGACAGGCTTCTGGCAATCAGCCCCAGCATTTT	CASSGGQASGNQPQHF
14	-	-	TRBV27	TRBJ2-3	TGTGCCAGCAGTTTTCGCGACAACACAGATACGCAGTATTTT	CASSFRDNTDTQYF
12	many	-	TRBV28	TRBJ2-7	TGTGCCAGCACCCTGGGCCTTTCCGAGCAGTACTTC	CASTLGLSEQYF
15	once	-	TRBV2	TRBJ2-6	TGTGCCAGCAGTGAAGGGCCCTCTGGGGCCAACGTCCTGACTTTC	CASSEGPSGANVLTF
16	few	TRBD2	TRBV20-1	TRBJ2-6	TGCAGTGCTCCGGGACTATGGAGCCCTGGGGCCAACGTCCTGACTTTC	CSAPGLWSPGANVLTF